The entry that follows covers one TCR beta chain sequence. Antigen specificity is unknown. Some clones are missing from TCRdb's copy, which holds only in-frame ones; the method was immunoSEQ multiplex PCR. Here the sample spans 200,000 to 250,000 clones, roughly 85% being singletons. The CDR3 contains 12 residues. V gave up 6 bases and J gave up 3 bases, with 9 bases separating them. Germline V gives CDR1 GTSNPN, CDR2 SVGIG (reference sequence). This record belongs to a study of cytomegalovirus exposure and HLA in healthy donors. Study-wide points: Among TCR sequences, most were rare, though some public TCRs appeared in many donors.

The sequenced material came from PBMCs. The receptor comes from a woman between 18 and 29 years old in good health and CMV-seronegative. This chain joins TRBV30 and TRBJ2-1; D might be TRBD2 (5 bases). CDR3 sequence (DNA): TGTGCCTGCTTCGGACTCTACAATGAGCAGTTCTTC. Its protein is CACFGLYNEQFF.